This TCR beta chain was captured in a study of T-cell reconstitution after alpha-beta-depleted transplantation in children. The CDR3 is 14 residues long. In germline, CDR1 is DFQATT, CDR2 SNEGSKA (reference sequence). V was trimmed by 0 bases and J by 2 bases, leaving 11 bases between them. Unique molecular identifiers were incorporated when the TCRbeta library was constructed. TCRdb fed the PCR reads into MiXCR, producing one record per CDR3 protein. This sample yields about 610,000 distinct CDR3 sequences, of which more than 9% are seen a single time; about 4% belongs to the top ten. The chain has TRBV20-1 and TRBJ2-7; possibly TRBD2 for D (5 bases). Sample: PBMCs from the stem cell graft donor, taken from the stem cell graft. This clonotype was sampled from a human donor who donated a stem cell graft to a child with acute myeloid leukemia. The CDR3 nucleotides are TGCAGTGCTAGAGATGTGCGGGTGACCTACGAGCAGTACTTC. Protein: CSARDVRVTYEQYF.